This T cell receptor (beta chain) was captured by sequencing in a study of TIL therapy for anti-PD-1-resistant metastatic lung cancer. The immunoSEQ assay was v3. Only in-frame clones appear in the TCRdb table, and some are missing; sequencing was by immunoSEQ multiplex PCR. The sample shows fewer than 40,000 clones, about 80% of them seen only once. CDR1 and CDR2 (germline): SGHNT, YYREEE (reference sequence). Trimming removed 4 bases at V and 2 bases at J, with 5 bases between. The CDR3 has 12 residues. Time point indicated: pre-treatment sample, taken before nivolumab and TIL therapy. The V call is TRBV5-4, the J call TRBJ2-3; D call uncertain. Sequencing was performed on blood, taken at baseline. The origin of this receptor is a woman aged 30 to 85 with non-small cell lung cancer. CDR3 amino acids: CASSPPTDTQYF. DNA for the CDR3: TGTGCCAGCAGCCCTCCCACAGATACGCAGTATTTT.